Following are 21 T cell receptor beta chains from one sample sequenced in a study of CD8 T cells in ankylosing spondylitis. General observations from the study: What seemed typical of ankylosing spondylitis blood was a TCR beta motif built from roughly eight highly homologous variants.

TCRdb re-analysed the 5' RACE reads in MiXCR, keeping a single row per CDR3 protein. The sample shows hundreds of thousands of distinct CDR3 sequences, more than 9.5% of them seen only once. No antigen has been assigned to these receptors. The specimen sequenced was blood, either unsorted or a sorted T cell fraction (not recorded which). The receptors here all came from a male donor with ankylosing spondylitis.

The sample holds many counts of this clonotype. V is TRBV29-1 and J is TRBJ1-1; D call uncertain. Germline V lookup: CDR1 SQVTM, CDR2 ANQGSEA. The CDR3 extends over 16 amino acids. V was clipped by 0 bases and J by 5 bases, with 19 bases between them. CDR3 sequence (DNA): TGCAGCGTTGAAGACGTGGACTCAGAAGCGAGTACTGAAGCTTTCTTT. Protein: CSVEDVDSEASTEAFF.

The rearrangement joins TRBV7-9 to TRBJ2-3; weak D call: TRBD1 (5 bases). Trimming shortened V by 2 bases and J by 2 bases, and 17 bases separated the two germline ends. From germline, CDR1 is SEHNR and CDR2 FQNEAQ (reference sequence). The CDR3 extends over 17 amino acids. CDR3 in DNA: TGTGCCAGCAGCTTAAGGGGCTACGGTCGGAACACAGATACGCAGTATTTT. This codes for CASSLRGYGRNTDTQYF.

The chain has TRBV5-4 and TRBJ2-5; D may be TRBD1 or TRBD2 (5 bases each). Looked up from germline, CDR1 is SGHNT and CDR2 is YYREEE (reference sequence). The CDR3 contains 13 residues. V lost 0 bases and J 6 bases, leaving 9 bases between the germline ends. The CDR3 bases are TGTGCCAGCAGCTTGGAGGGACGAAAGACCCAGTACTTC. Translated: CASSLEGRKTQYF.

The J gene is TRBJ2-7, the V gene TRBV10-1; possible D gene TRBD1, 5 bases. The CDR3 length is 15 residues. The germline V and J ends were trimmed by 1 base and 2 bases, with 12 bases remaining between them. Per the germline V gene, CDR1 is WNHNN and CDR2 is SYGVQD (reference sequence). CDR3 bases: TGCGCCAGCAGTGAGTGGGGCTCAGGAACCTACGAGCAGTACTTC. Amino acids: CASSEWGSGTYEQYF.

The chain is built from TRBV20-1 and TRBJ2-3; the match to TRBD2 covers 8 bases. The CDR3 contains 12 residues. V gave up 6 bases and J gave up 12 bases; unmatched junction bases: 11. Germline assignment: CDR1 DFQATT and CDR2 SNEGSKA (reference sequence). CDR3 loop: CSAATSERTQYF. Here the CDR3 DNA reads TGCAGTGCCGCGACTAGCGAACGCACTCAGTATTTT.

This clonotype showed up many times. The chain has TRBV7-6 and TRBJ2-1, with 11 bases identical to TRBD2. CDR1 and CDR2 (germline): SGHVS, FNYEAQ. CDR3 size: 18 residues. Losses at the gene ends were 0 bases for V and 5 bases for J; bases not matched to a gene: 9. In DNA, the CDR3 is TGTGCCAGCAGCTTAGCTATACGGGGACTAGCGGCTAACAATGAGCAGTTCTTC. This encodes CASSLAIRGLAANNEQFF.

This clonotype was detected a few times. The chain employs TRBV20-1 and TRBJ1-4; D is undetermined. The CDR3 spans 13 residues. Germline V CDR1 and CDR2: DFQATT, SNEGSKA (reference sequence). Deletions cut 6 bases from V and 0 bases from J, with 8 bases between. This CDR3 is CSAHTATNEKLFF. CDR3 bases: TGCAGTGCCCACACAGCAACTAATGAAAAACTGTTTTTT.

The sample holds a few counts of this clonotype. The CDR3 loop is CASSVRGQSTDTQYF. The CDR3 DNA follows: TGTGCCAGCAGCGTTAGGGGACAAAGCACAGATACGCAGTATTTT. The V and J genes are TRBV9 and TRBJ2-3, with D perhaps TRBD1 (6 bases). Trimming pared 2 bases from V and 0 bases from J, leaving 10 bases between. Germline V CDR1 and CDR2: SGDLS, YYNGEE. The CDR3 covers 15 residues.

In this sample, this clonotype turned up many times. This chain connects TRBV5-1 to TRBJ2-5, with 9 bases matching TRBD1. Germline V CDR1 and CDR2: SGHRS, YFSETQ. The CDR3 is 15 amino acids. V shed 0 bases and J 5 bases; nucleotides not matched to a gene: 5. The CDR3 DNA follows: TGCGCCAGCAGCTTGGTAGGACAGGGGATGGAGACCCAGTACTTC. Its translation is CASSLVGQGMETQYF.

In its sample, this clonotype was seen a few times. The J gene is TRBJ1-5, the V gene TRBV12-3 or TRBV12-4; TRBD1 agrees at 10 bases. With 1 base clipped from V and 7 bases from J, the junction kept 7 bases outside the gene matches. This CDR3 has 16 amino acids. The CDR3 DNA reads TGTGCCAGCAGTTTAGAGGGGACAGGGGCCAGACAGCCCCAGCATTTT. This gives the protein CASSLEGTGARQPQHF.

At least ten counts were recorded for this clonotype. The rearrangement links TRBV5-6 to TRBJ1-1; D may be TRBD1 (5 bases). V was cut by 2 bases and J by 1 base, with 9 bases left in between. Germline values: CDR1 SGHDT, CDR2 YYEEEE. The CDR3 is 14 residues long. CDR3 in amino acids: CASSFSGSNTEAFF. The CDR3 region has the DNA TGTGCCAGCAGCTTTTCAGGGTCGAACACTGAAGCTTTCTTT.

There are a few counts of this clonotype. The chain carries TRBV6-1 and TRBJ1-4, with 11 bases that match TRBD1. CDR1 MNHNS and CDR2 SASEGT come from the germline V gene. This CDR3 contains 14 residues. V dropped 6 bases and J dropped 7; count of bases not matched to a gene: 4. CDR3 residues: CASSWDRGGEKLFF. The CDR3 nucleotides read TGTGCCAGCAGCTGGGACAGGGGGGGTGAAAAACTGTTTTTT.

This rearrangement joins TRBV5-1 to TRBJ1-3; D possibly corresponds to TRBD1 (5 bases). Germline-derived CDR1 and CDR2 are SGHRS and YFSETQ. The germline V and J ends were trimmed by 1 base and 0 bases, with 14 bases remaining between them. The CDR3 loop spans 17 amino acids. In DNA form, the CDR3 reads TGCGCCAGCAGCTTGTCTTTGGGGCAAAGCTCTGGAAACACCATATATTTT. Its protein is CASSLSLGQSSGNTIYF.

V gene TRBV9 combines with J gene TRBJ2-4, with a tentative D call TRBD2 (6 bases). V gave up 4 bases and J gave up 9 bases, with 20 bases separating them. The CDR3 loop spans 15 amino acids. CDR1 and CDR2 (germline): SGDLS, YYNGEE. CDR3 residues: CASSSHGGTGGIQYF. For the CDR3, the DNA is TGTGCCAGCAGCTCTCATGGGGGGACCGGGGGCATTCAGTACTTC.

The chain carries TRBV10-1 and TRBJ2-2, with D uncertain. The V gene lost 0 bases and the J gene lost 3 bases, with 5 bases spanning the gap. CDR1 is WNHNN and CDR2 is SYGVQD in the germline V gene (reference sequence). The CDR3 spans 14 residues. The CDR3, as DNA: TGCGCCAGCAGTGAGTCTCCGGACACCGGGGAGCTGTTTTTT. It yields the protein CASSESPDTGELFF.

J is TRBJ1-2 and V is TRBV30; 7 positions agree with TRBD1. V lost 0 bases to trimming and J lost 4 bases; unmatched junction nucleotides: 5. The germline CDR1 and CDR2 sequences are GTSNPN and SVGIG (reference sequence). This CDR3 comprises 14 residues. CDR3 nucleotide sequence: TGTGCCTGGAGTGTCCAGGGGGAATCCTATGGCTACACCTTC. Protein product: CAWSVQGESYGYTF.

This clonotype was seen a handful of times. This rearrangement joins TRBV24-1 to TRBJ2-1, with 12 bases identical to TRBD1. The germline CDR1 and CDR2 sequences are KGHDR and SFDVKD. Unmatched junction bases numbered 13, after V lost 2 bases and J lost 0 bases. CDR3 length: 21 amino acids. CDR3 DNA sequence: TGTGCCACCAGTGATTCAAGACCGGGACAGGGGGCCTTAAGCTCCTACAATGAGCAGTTCTTC. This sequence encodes CATSDSRPGQGALSSYNEQFF.

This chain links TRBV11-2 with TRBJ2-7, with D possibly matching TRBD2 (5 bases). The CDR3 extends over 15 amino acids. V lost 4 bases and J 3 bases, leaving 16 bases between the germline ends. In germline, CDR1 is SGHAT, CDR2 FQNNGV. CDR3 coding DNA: TGTGCCAGCAGCTCCCGGGCTCTAGCCTTCTACGAGCAGTACTTC. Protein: CASSSRALAFYEQYF.

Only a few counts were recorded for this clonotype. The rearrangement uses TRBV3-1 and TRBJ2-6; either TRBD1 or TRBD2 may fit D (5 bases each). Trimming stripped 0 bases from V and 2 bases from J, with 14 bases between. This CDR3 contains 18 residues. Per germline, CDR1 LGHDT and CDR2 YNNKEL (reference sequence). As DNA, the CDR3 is TGTGCCAGCAGCCAAGATGTCCCCACGGGACCTGGGGCCAACGTCCTGACTTTC. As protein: CASSQDVPTGPGANVLTF.

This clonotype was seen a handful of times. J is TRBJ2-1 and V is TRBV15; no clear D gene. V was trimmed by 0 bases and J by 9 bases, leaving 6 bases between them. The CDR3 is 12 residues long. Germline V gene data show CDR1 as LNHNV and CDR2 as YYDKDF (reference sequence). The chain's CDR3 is CATSRDGFEQFF. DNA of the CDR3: TGTGCCACCAGCAGAGATGGGTTTGAGCAGTTCTTC.

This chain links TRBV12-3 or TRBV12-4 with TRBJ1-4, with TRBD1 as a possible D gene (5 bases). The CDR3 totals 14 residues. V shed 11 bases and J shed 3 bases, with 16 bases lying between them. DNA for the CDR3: TGTGCCGTCTCCGCGGGGCGCGCTAATGAAAAACTGTTTTTT. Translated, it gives CAVSAGRANEKLFF.